This T cell receptor beta chain came from a study of shared clonotypes between healthy human individuals. Study background: The study drew on two women and three men aged 18 to 49 as donors. Study observations and caveats: Clonotypes shared by all four donors outscored non-shared clonotypes in generation probability. Researchers sampled blood only, noting tissue repertoires likely differ.

Clones were sequenced by immunoSEQ multiplex PCR, and TCRdb holds only the in-frame ones, with some missing. Of about 2.3 million clones listed, approximately 90% are singletons. V was trimmed by 5 bases and J by 6 bases, leaving 15 bases between them. Germline-derived CDR1 and CDR2 are MNHEY and SMNVEV (reference sequence). The CDR3 covers 14 residues. A remark on this clone: Its antigen is unknown.

This clonotype was sampled from a man aged 18-30 years in good health. Some clones in this sample may be carry-over from other donors' samples. The sample comprised naive CD4+ T cells from PBMCs. As to subset: CD45RA+ positively selected. The rearrangement uses TRBV27 and TRBJ2-3, with TRBD2 as a possible D gene (6 bases). The CDR3 DNA reads as TGTGCCAGCAGTCCGTGGGACTCGGGGGATACGCAGTATTTT. Its translation is CASSPWDSGDTQYF.